This entry is about one T cell receptor beta chain. Its antigen remains unidentified. The missing CDR3 end, 3 residues past where the read stops, is filled in from the germline J gene. This entry belongs to a study of T cells in women clearing cervical HPV infection. Study-wide results and caveats: Controls had more TRBV6-7 (0.16%) than cases (roughly 0.11%). Associations may precede or follow infection; HPV-specific or memory T cells were not isolated.

This CDR3 is 13 amino acids long. CDR1 is SEHNR, CDR2 FQNEAQ, per germline (reference sequence). Genomic DNA, averaging around 1,200 ng per sample, yielded TCR beta CDR3 via immunoSEQ. Only in-frame clones appear in the TCRdb table, and some are missing; sequencing was by immunoSEQ multiplex PCR. The data include around 23,000 clones; the top ten clones carry more than 9%. The TCR was taken from a woman aged 18-70 years with a cervical HPV16 infection that either progressed to CIN3+ or cleared (not recorded which). The rearrangement uses TRBV7-9 and TRBJ2-7; weak D call: TRBD1 (6 bases). The sequenced sample consisted of blood buffy coat. CDR3 bases read: TGTGTTAGCAGGTGGGGGCAAGCCTACGAG. Amino acid sequence: CVSRWGQAYE. The entire CDR3 protein is CVSRWGQAYEQYF. The entire variable domain, with the rest obtained from reference TRBV7-9 and TRBJ2-7, is as follows: DTGVSQNPRHKITKRGQNVTFRCDPISEHNRLYWYRQTLGQGPEFLTYFQNEAQLEKSRLLSDRFSAERPKGSFSTLEIQRTEQGDSAMYLCVSRWGQAYEQYFGPGTRLTVT.